The clone carrying this T cell receptor beta chain was seen more than once but under ten times. V was trimmed by 2 bases and J by 6 bases, leaving 6 bases between them. There are 12 residues in the CDR3. CDR1 and CDR2 from the germline V gene are KGHDR and SFDVKD. This sample was included in a study of blood T cell repertoires in COVID-19. Whole-study context: T cells, B-cell-depleted T cells, or PBMCs provided the cDNA or gDNA that served as material.

Measured with immunoSEQ multiplex PCR; TCRdb has only the in-frame clones, and not every one. The data show about 180,000 clones, roughly 84% seen once. The source is a woman of 80 years or more with acute or convalescent COVID-19. The sample taken for sequencing was peripheral blood. The chain employs TRBV24-1 and TRBJ1-2; no definite D call. DNA of the CDR3: TGTGCCACCAGTGATTCCATCCATGGCTACACCTTC. This encodes CATSDSIHGYTF.